The next 4 T cell receptor beta chains were all read from a single sample in a study of blood T cells in healthy people across ages. A second PCR of about 7 to 11 cycles used a sample-barcoded 5' primer and a J-beta primer mix. Each CDR3 protein is one row after TCRdb ran MiXCR on the 5' RACE reads. The sample yields some 780,000 distinct CDR3 sequences, approximately 53% seen once. Sequencing input: blood. These receptors all stem from a middle-aged man in good health.

The chain joins TRBV15 to TRBJ1-1; D unclear. Trimming removed 8 bases from V and 1 base from J, with 8 bases in between. The germline CDR1 and CDR2 sequences are LNHNV and YYDKDF (reference sequence). CDR3 size: 12 residues. The DNA of the CDR3 is TGTGCCACCTGGGCAGAGAACACTGAAGCTTTCTTT. Translation: CATWAENTEAFF.

The gene calls are TRBV2 and TRBJ1-2; D uncertain. CDR1 SNHLY and CDR2 FYNNEI come from the germline V gene. V was cut by 2 bases and J by 3 bases, with 7 bases left in between. This CDR3 is 13 amino acids long. CDR3 DNA sequence: TGTGCCAGCAGTGAATACCTAGACTATGGCTACACCTTC. Its translation is CASSEYLDYGYTF.

This clonotype showed up just a few times. The chain uses TRBV7-2 and TRBJ2-4; TRBD1 is a possible D gene (5 bases). Germline V gene data show CDR1 as SGHTA and CDR2 as FQGNSA. The ends were cut back, 2 bases at V and 8 bases at J, with 7 bases in the middle. The CDR3 spans 12 residues. The CDR3 is CASSLQGDIQYF. The CDR3 nucleotides read TGTGCCAGCAGCTTACAAGGGGACATTCAGTACTTC.

The rearrangement uses TRBV20-1 and TRBJ2-7; 7 nucleotides match TRBD2. Judging by the DNA end, TRBJ2-1 fits better; the J call may be wrong. The CDR3 runs to 15 residues. Germline CDR1 is DFQATT and CDR2 is SNEGSKA (reference sequence). The CDR3 DNA reads as TGCAGTGCAAATGGCGGGAGTTGGCCCAACAATGAGCAGTTCTTC. Its protein is CSANGGSWPNNEQFF.